This T cell receptor beta chain derives from a study of identical twins. General study points: Abundant beta clonotypes from cord blood had fewer insertions, unlike memory repertoires, which showed none.

The CDR3 contains 15 residues. The V gene's germline CDR1 is MNHEY and CDR2 SVGAGI. TCRdb called the 5' RACE reads again in MiXCR, with one record for every CDR3 protein. The profile shows 1.5 million to 2 million distinct CDR3 sequences, 32% of them singletons. This clonotype was seen only a few times. Its antigen is not known. The junction and the germline gene differ at one end; a read error may be behind it. The sample comprised cord blood. The J gene is TRBJ1-1, the V gene TRBV6-5; D not resolved. The receptor's source is a newborn girl in good health. The CDR3: CASSYSQLANIEAFF. The CDR3 nucleotides are TGTGCCAGCAGTTACTCCCAACTAGCGAACATTGAAGCTTTCTTT.